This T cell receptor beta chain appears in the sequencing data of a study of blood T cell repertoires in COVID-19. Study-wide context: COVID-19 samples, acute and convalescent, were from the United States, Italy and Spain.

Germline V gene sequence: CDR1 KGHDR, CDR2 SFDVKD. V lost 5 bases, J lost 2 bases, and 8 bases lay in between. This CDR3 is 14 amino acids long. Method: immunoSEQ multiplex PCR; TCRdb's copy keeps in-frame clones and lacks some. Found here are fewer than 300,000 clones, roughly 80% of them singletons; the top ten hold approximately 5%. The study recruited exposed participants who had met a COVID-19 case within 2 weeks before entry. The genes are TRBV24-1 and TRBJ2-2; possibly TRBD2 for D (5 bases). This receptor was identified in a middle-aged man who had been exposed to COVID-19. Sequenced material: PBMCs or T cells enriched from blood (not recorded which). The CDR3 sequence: CATSGTVNTGELFF. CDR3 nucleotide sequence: TGTGCCACCAGTGGGACTGTAAACACCGGGGAGCTGTTTTTT.